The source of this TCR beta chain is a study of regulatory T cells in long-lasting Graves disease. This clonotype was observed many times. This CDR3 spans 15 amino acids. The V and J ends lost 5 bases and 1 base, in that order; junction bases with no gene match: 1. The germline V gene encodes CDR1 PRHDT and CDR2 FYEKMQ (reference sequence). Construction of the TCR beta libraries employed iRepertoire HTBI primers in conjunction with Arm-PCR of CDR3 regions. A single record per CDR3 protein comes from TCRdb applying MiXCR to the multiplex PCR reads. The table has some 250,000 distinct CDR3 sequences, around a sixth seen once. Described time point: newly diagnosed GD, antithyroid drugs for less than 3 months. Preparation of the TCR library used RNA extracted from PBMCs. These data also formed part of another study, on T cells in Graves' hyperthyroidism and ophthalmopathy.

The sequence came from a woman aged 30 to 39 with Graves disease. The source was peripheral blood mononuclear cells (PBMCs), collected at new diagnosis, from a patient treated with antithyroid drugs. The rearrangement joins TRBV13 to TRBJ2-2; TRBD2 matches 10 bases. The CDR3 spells CASSLAGVNTGELFF. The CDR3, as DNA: TGTGCCAGCAGCCTAGCGGGGGTGAACACCGGGGAGCTGTTTTTT.